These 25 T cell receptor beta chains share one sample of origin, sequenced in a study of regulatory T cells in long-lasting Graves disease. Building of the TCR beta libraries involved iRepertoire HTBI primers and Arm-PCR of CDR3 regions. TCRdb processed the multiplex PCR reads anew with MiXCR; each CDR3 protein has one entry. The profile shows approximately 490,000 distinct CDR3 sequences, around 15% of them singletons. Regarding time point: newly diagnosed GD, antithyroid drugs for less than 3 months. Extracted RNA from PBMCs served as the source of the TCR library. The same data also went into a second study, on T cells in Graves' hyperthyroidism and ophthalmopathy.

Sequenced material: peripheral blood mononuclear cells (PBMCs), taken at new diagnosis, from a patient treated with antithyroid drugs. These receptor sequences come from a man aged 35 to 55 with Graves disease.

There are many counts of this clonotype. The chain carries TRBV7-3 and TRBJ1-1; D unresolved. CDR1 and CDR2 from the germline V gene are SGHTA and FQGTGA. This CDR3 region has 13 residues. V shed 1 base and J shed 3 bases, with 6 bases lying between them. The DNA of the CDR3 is TGTGCCAGCAGCTTAAGTCCCGACACTGAAGCTTTCTTT. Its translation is CASSLSPDTEAFF.

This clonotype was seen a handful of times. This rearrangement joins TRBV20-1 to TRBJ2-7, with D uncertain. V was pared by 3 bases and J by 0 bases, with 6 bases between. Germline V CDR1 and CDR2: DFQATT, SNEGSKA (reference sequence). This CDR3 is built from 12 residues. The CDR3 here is CSARLDSYEQYF. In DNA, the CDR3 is TGCAGTGCTAGGTTAGACTCCTACGAGCAGTACTTC.

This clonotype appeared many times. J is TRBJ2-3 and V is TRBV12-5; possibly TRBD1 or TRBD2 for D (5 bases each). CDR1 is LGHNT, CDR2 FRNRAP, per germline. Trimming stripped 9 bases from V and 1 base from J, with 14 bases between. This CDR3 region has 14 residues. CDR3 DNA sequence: TGTGCTAGCCTCTCCGGGACCCGCACAGATACGCAGTATTTT. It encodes CASLSGTRTDTQYF.

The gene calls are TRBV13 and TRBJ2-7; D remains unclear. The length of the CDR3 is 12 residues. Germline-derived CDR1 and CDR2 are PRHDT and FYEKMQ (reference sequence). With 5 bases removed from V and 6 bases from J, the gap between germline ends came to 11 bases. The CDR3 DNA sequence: TGTGCCAGCAGCCTCCATAGCTGCGAGCAGTACTTC. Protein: CASSLHSCEQYF.

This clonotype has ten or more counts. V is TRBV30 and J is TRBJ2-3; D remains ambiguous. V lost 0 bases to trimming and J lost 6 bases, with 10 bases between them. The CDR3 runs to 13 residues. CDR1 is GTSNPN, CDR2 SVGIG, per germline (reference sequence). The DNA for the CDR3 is TGTGCCTGGAGTGTACATAGAAAGGATACGCAGTATTTT. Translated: CAWSVHRKDTQYF.

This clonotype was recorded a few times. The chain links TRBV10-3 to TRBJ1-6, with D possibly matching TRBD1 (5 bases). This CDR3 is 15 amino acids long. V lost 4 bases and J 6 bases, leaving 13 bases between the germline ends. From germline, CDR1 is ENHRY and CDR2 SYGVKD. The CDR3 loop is CAISGDDRANSPLHF. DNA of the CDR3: TGTGCCATCAGTGGGGACGACAGAGCTAATTCACCCCTCCACTTT.

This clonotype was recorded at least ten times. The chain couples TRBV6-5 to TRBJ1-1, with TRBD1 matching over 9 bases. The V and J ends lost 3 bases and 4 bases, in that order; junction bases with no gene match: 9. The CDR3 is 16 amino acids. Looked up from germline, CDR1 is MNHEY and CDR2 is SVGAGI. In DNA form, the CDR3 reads TGTGCCAGCAGTTATAGGGGACAGGGTAAGGGCACTGAAGCTTTCTTT. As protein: CASSYRGQGKGTEAFF.

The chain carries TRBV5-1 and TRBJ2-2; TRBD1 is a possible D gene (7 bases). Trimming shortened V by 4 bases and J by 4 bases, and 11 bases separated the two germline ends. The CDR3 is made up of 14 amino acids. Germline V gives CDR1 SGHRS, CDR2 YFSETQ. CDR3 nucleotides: TGCGCCAGCAGCGCGGGACAGAGCACCGGGGAGCTGTTTTTT. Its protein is CASSAGQSTGELFF.

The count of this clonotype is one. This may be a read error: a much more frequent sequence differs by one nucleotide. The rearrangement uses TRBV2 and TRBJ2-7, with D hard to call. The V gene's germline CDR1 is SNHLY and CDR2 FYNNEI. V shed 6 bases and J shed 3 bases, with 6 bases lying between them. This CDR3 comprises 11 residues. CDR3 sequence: CASSKHYEQYF. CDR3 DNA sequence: TGTGCCAGCAGCAAACACTACGAGCAGTACTTC.

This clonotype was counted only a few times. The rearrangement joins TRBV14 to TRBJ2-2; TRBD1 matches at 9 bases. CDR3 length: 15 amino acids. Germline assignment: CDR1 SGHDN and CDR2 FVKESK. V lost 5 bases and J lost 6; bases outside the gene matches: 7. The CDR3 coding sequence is TGTGCCAGCAGCTCCCGGACAGGGGTTTCCGGGGAGCTGTTTTTT. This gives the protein CASSSRTGVSGELFF.

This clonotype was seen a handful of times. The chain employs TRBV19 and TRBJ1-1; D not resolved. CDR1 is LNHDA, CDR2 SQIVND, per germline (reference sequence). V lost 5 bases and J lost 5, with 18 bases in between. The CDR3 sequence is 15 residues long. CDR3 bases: TGTGCCAGTAGTGCGTCGCCGGCGGCTAATACTGAAGCTTTCTTT. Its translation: CASSASPAANTEAFF.

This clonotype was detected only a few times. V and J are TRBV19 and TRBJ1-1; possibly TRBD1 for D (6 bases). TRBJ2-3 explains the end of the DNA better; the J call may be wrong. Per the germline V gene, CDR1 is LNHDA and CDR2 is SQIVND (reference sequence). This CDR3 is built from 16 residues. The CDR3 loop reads CASSISGRGRTDTQYF. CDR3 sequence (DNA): TGTGCCAGTAGTATTTCGGGAAGGGGGAGAACAGATACGCAGTATTTT.

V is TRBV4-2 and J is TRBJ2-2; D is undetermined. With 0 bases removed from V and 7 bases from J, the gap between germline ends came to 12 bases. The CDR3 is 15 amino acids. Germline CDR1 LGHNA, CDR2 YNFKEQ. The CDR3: CASSQEGPPHGELFF. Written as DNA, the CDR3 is TGTGCCAGCAGCCAAGAAGGACCCCCCCACGGGGAGCTGTTTTTT.

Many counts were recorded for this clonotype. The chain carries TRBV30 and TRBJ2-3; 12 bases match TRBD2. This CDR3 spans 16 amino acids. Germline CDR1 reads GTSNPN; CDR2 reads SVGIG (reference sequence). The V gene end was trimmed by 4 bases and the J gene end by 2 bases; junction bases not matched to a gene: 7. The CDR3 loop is CAWNLGLAGFTDTQYF. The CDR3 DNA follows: TGTGCCTGGAATCTGGGACTAGCGGGTTTCACAGATACGCAGTATTTT.

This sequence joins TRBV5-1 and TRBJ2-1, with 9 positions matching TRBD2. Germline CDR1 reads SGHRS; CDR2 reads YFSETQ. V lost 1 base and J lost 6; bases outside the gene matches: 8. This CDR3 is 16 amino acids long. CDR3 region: CASSLLVAGEGNEQFF. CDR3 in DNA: TGCGCCAGCAGCTTGTTGGTAGCGGGAGAAGGCAATGAGCAGTTCTTC.

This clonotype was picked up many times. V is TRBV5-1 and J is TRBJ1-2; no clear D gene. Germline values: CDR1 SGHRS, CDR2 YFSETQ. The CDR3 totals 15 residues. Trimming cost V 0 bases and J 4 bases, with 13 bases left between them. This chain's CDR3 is CASSLGGLSSYGYTF. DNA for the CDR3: TGCGCCAGCAGCTTGGGTGGCCTATCTTCCTATGGCTACACCTTC.

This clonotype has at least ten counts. For the CDR3, the DNA is TGTGCCAGCAGTTTGGTCGGGAACAATCGTGGGGCCAACGTCCTGACTTTC. This gives the protein CASSLVGNNRGANVLTF. The gene calls are TRBV28 and TRBJ2-6; D possibly corresponds to TRBD2 (5 bases). V lost 3 bases, J lost 3 bases, and 15 bases lay in between. The CDR3 contains 17 residues. CDR1 and CDR2 (germline): MDHEN, SYDVKM.

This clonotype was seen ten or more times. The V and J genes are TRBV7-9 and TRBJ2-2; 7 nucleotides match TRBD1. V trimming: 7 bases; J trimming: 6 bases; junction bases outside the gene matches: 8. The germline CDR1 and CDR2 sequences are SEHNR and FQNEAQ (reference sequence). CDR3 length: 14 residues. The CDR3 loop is CASNTGVYSGELFF. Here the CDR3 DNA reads TGTGCCAGCAACACAGGGGTCTATTCCGGGGAGCTGTTTTTT.

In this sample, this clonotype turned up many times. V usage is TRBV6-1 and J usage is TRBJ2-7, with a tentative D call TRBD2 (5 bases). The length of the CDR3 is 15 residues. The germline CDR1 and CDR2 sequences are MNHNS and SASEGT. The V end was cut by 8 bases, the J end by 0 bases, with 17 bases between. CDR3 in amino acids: CASWGERGPSYEQYF. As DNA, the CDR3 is TGTGCCAGCTGGGGAGAACGCGGACCCTCCTACGAGCAGTACTTC.

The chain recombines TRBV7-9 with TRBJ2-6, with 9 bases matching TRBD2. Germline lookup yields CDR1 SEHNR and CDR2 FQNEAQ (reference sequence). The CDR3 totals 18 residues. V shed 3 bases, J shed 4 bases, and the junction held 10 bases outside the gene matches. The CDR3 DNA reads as TGTGCCAGCAGCTTCGGACTAGCGAGGGTTGGCGGGGCCAACGTCCTGACTTTC. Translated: CASSFGLARVGGANVLTF.

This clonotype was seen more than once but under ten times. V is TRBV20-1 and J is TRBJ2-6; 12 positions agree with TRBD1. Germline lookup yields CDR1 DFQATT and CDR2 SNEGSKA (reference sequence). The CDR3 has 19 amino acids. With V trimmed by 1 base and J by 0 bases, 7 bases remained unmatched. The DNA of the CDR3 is TGCAGTGCTAGAGTTTGGGACAGGGGGCAAGGCTCTGGGGCCAACGTCCTGACTTTC. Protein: CSARVWDRGQGSGANVLTF.

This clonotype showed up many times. The CDR3 DNA reads as TGTGCCAGCAGCGTAGGTGTGGGGGTAGGAACCGGGGAGCTGTTTTTT. Translation: CASSVGVGVGTGELFF. This chain connects TRBV9 to TRBJ2-2; perhaps D is TRBD1 or TRBD2 (5 bases each). Germline V CDR1 and CDR2: SGDLS, YYNGEE. The V and J ends lost 0 bases and 5 bases respectively, with 14 bases between them. The CDR3 consists of 16 residues.

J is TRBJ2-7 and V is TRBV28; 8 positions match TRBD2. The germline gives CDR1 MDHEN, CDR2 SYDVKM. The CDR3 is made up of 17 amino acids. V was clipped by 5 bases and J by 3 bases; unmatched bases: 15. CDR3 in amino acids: CASSLRSWAGGIYEQYF. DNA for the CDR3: TGTGCCAGCAGTCTTCGCTCTTGGGCGGGAGGAATCTACGAGCAGTACTTC.

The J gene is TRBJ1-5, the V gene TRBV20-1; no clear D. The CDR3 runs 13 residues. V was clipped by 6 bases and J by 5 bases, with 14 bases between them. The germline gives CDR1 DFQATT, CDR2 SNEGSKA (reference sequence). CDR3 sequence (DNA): TGCAGTGCAGCGCCTTACTCCGATCAGCCCCAGCATTTT. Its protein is CSAAPYSDQPQHF.

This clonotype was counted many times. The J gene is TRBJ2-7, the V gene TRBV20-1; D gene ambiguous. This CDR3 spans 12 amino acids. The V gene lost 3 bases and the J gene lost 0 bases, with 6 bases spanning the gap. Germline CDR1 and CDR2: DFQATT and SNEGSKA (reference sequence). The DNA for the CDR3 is TGCAGTGCTAGGCCCGACTCCTACGAGCAGTACTTC. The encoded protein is CSARPDSYEQYF.